The next 8 T cell receptor beta chains were all read from a single sample in a study of blood T cell repertoires in COVID-19. The assay was immunoSEQ multiplex PCR, and TCRdb's table has in-frame clones only and misses some. The sample lists about 160,000 clones; approximately 84% were seen once. Sequencing used PBMCs or T cells enriched from blood (not recorded which). The receptors come from a woman in her forties with acute COVID-19.

V and J are TRBV7-3 and TRBJ2-3; possibly TRBD2 for D (5 bases). Trimming shortened V by 3 bases and J by 8 bases, and 9 bases separated the two germline ends. The CDR3 consists of 12 residues. Germline V gene lookup returns CDR1 SGHTA and CDR2 FQGTGA. The CDR3 loop is CASSLVEGTQYF. Here the CDR3 DNA reads TGTGCCAGCAGCTTGGTTGAGGGTACGCAGTATTTT.

The V call is TRBV3-1 (or the pseudogene TRBV3-2), the J call TRBJ2-3; TRBD2 matches at 15 bases. V lost 6 bases and J lost 3; bases outside the gene matches: 4. The CDR3 is 16 residues long. Germline-derived CDR1 and CDR2 are LGHDT and YNNKEL (reference sequence). The CDR3 here is CASRRGTSGRTDTQYF. The DNA of the CDR3 is TGTGCCAGCAGACGTGGGACTAGCGGGAGGACAGATACGCAGTATTTT.

The rearrangement joins TRBV5-1 to TRBJ2-5, with D possibly being TRBD2 (6 bases). Trimming removed 0 bases at V and 4 bases at J, with 7 bases between. The CDR3 has 13 residues. Germline V gene data show CDR1 as SGHRS and CDR2 as YFSETQ. The CDR3 loop reads CASSLVEGETQYF. The CDR3 DNA reads as TGCGCCAGCAGCTTGGTGGAGGGAGAGACCCAGTACTTC.

The J gene is TRBJ1-2, the V gene TRBV6-5; 7 nucleotides agree with TRBD1. The germline V gene has CDR1 MNHEY and CDR2 SVGAGI. V shed 8 bases and J 6 bases; nucleotides not matched to a gene: 12. The CDR3 has 14 amino acids. The CDR3 DNA sequence: TGTGCCAGCCGGCCCACAGGGGATTTCGATGGCTACACCTTC. Translated, it gives CASRPTGDFDGYTF.

The chain is built from TRBV9 and TRBJ2-3, with D unresolved. V lost 4 bases and J 7 bases, leaving 10 bases between the germline ends. Germline CDR1 SGDLS, CDR2 YYNGEE. The CDR3 covers 12 residues. CDR3 amino acids: CASSSLTNTQYF. CDR3 in DNA: TGTGCCAGCAGCTCCCTGACAAATACGCAGTATTTT.

The rearrangement uses TRBV13 and TRBJ2-6; possible D gene TRBD1, 6 bases. The CDR3 is 18 amino acids. CDR1 and CDR2 from the germline V gene are PRHDT and FYEKMQ (reference sequence). The V end was cut by 5 bases, the J end by 1 base, with 18 bases between. The CDR3 DNA reads as TGTGCCAGCAGCCCCCCCCAGGGGATTCGTTCTGGGGCCAACGTCCTGACTTTC. It specifies CASSPPQGIRSGANVLTF.

The V and J genes are TRBV9 and TRBJ2-1, with TRBD2 identical over 10 bases. The CDR3 runs 17 residues. The germline V gene encodes CDR1 SGDLS and CDR2 YYNGEE. V lost 3 bases to trimming and J lost 7 bases; unmatched junction nucleotides: 13. The CDR3 loop is CASSAPASGRRVNEQFF. The CDR3, as DNA: TGTGCCAGCAGCGCCCCAGCTAGCGGGAGAAGGGTAAATGAGCAGTTCTTC.

This clone was detected only once. The V call is TRBV4-2, the J call TRBJ1-2; TRBD1 matches at 8 bases. The ends lost 1 base at V and 2 bases at J; junction bases unmatched: 0. Germline V gene lookup returns CDR1 LGHNA and CDR2 YNFKEQ. The CDR3 is 14 amino acids. The DNA for the CDR3 is TGTGCCAGCAGCCAAGGGGACAGGAACTATGGCTACACCTTC. This translates into CASSQGDRNYGYTF.